This TCR beta chain was recovered during a study of blood T cells in healthy people across ages. Study summary: Through template switching, about one barcoded beta molecule was captured per two T cells, as measured in model experiments.

Donors were healthy Caucasian individuals from Russia aged about 6 to 95. CDR1 and CDR2 (germline): LGHDT, YNNKEL (reference sequence). Between the trimmed V and J ends, which lost 3 bases and 6 bases, there was a span of 6 bases. The CDR3 is 12 residues long. It was with a sample-barcoded 5' primer and a J-beta primer mix that a second PCR of about 7 to 12 cycles was run. Sequencing recovered at least 2.5 million CDR3-containing paired-end reads from each sample. MiXCR, run by TCRdb on the 5' RACE reads, gives a single entry per CDR3 protein. The sample has 750,000 or so distinct CDR3 sequences; around 25% are singletons. This clonotype was seen a handful of times. These same data were also listed under a study on T cells of mothers and their children.

The sequence came from a boy under 18 in good health. Input material: blood. The chain links TRBV3-1 to TRBJ2-1, with no clear D. The CDR3 DNA sequence: TGTGCCAGCAGCCACTTGGCCAATGAGCAGTTCTTC. Its protein product is CASSHLANEQFF.